This record covers a single TCR beta chain. Its target is unknown. These data come from a study of T cell responses to AZD1222 COVID-19 vaccine. Study summary: Second-dose timings of about 4 or about 12 weeks were pooled. Study-wide points: Spike-specific TCR breadth and depth both grew after two AZD1222 doses. Repertoire sampling occurred only after the peak T cell response.

The assay was immunoSEQ multiplex PCR, and TCRdb's table has in-frame clones only and misses some. The repertoire includes 100,000 to 150,000 clones, roughly 88% of them detected once, and 5% to 6% sits in the top ten. V lost 10 bases, J lost 4 bases, and 23 bases lay in between. Looked up from germline, CDR1 is LNHDA and CDR2 is SQIVND (reference sequence). The CDR3 is 16 residues long. The V call is TRBV19, the J call TRBJ1-3; D is perhaps TRBD1 (6 bases). Specimen: peripheral blood, collected on day 0 of AZD1222 vaccination. The source of this sequence is an adult in good health. This CDR3 reads CATSPGGGAFGNTIYF. The DNA of the CDR3 is TGTGCCACCTCCCCCGGCGGGGGGGCGTTCGGAAACACCATATATTTT.